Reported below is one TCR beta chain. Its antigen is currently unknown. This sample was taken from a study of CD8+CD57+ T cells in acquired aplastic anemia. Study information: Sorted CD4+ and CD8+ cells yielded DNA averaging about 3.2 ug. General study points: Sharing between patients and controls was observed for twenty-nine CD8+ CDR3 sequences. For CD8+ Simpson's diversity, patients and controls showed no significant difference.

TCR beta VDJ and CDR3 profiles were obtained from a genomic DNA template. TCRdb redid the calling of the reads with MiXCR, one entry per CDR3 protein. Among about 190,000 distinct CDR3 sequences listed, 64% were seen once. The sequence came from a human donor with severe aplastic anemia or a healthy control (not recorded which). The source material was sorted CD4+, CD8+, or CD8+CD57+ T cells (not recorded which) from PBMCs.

This chain's CDR3 is CSVLSGNTEAFF. The DNA of the CDR3 is TGCAGTGTCCTTAGTGGGAACACTGAAGCTTTCTTT. V and J are TRBV20-1 and TRBJ1-1, with D uncertain. With 7 bases removed from V and 1 base from J, the gap between germline ends came to 10 bases. Germline CDR1 and CDR2: DFQATT and SNEGSKA (reference sequence). This CDR3 contains 12 residues.